This passage covers 23 T cell receptor beta chains from one sample sequenced in a study of blood T cell repertoires in COVID-19. TCRdb keeps only in-frame clones here, not all; method: immunoSEQ multiplex PCR. The repertoire holds about 250,000 clones, with around 83% as singletons. Sequences were obtained from peripheral blood. These receptors were taken from a man older than 75 with acute or convalescent COVID-19.

This clone has only one observation. The chain combines TRBV10-3 with TRBJ2-1; 11 nucleotides align to TRBD2. CDR3 size: 15 residues. The V and J ends lost 7 bases and 6 bases, in that order; junction bases with no gene match: 8. Germline-derived CDR1 and CDR2 are ENHRY and SYGVKD. CDR3 amino acids: CAINGLAGTSNEQFF. The CDR3 DNA reads TGTGCCATCAATGGACTAGCGGGCACCTCCAATGAGCAGTTCTTC.

CDR3 sequence reads: CASSILRESRASGYTF. The DNA of the CDR3 is TGTGCCAGTAGTATTCTGAGGGAGAGCCGGGCCTCGGGCTACACCTTC. This chain uses TRBV19 with TRBJ1-2; no definite D call. V was clipped by 3 bases and J by 8 bases, with 22 bases between them. This CDR3 is built from 16 residues. The germline V gene has CDR1 LNHDA and CDR2 SQIVND (reference sequence).

This sequence joins TRBV11-2 and TRBJ1-2; D not certain. The CDR3 totals 14 residues. Germline CDR1 is SGHAT and CDR2 is FQNNGV. Trimming removed 0 bases at V and 1 base at J, with 6 bases between. The CDR3 DNA is TGTGCCAGCAGCTTAGACAGTATTAACTATGGCTACACCTTC. Its protein is CASSLDSINYGYTF. Full variable domain (outside the CDR3, taken from reference TRBV11-2 and TRBJ1-2): EAGVAQSPRYKIIEKRQSVAFWCNPISGHATLYWYQQILGQGPKLLIQFQNNGVVDDSQLPKDRFSAERLKGVDSTLKIQPAKLEDSAVYLCASSLDSINYGYTFGSGTRLTVV.

This clone was observed a single time. The CDR3 nucleotides read TGTGCCAGCAGTTCCATTCGACAGGGGAGCAATCAGCCCCAGCATTTT. It encodes CASSSIRQGSNQPQHF. The chain has TRBV27 and TRBJ1-5, with TRBD1 identical over 8 bases. Germline V gene lookup returns CDR1 MNHEY and CDR2 SMNVEV (reference sequence). The CDR3 contains 16 residues. V gave up 4 bases and J gave up 1 base; unmatched junction bases: 6.

This chain joins TRBV2 and TRBJ1-3; D remains unclear. The CDR3 is made up of 15 amino acids. Trimming took 6 bases from V and 0 from J, leaving 12 bases between them. Germline V gives CDR1 SNHLY, CDR2 FYNNEI. CDR3 in DNA: TGTGCCAGCAGCCCTGGACTGCGCTCTGGAAACACCATATATTTT. Encoded protein: CASSPGLRSGNTIYF.

The CDR3 protein is CAIRGSNTEAFF. The CDR3 DNA reads as TGTGCCATCCGGGGGTCGAACACTGAAGCTTTCTTT. The chain has TRBV3-1 (or the pseudogene TRBV3-2) and TRBJ1-1; D possibly corresponds to TRBD1 (5 bases). Trimming stripped 10 bases from V and 1 base from J, with 10 bases between. The CDR3 spans 12 residues. Germline CDR1 and CDR2: LGHDT and YNNKEL (reference sequence).

The chain uses TRBV5-5 and TRBJ1-5; 8 positions match TRBD1. Per the germline V gene, CDR1 is SGHKS and CDR2 is YYEKEE (reference sequence). This CDR3 spans 15 amino acids. V was pared by 0 bases and J by 6 bases, with 5 bases of the junction left unmatched. Written as DNA, the CDR3 is TGTGCCAGCAGCTTGGCCCCAGGGGGCAGTCAGCCCCAGCATTTT. Residues: CASSLAPGGSQPQHF.

The chain couples TRBV15 to TRBJ1-4; possible D gene TRBD1, 5 bases. Germline assignment: CDR1 LNHNV and CDR2 YYDKDF (reference sequence). V dropped 1 base and J dropped 4 bases, with 19 bases sitting between them. CDR3 size: 18 residues. CDR3 sequence (DNA): TGTGCCACCAGCAGAGGTCCTTGGGGCGACGATGTTAATGAAAAACTGTTTTTT. It translates to CATSRGPWGDDVNEKLFF. Full variable domain (missing parts from reference TRBV15 and TRBJ1-4): DAMVIQNPRYQVTQFGKPVTLSCSQTLNHNVMYWYQQKSSQAPKLLFHYYDKDFNNEADTPDNFQSRRPNTSFCFLDIRSPGLGDTAMYLCATSRGPWGDDVNEKLFFGSGTQLSVL.

V is TRBV7-8 and J is TRBJ1-6; 8 bases fit TRBD1. CDR1 is SGHVS and CDR2 is FQNEAQ in the germline V gene. J was trimmed by 8 bases and V by 8 bases; bases with no gene match: 5. The length of the CDR3 is 13 residues. CDR3 region: CASRDRGYSPLHF. The CDR3 DNA follows: TGTGCCAGCCGCGACAGGGGTTATTCACCCCTCCACTTT.

The genes are TRBV12-3 or TRBV12-4 and TRBJ1-5; a possible D gene is TRBD1 (6 bases). The germline V and J ends were trimmed by 5 bases and 13 bases, with 15 bases remaining between them. This CDR3 spans 12 amino acids. The CDR3 DNA reads as TGTGCCAGCAGTCCGTTCCAGGGGCATCAGCATTTT. Amino acids: CASSPFQGHQHF.

The chain has TRBV7-2 and TRBJ1-1, with TRBD1 matching 8 bases. This CDR3 has 15 amino acids. Trimming cost V 4 bases and J 2 bases; bases outside gene matches: 6. From germline, CDR1 is SGHTA and CDR2 FQGNSA. CDR3 DNA sequence: TGTGCCAGCAGCTCCCGACAGGGGAGCAACACTGAAGCTTTCTTT. Encoded protein: CASSSRQGSNTEAFF. The whole variable domain, filled in from reference TRBV7-2 and TRBJ1-1, reads GAGVSQSPSNKVTEKGKDVELRCDPISGHTALYWYRQSLGQGLEFLIYFQGNSAPDKSGLPSDRFSAERTGGSVSTLTIQRTQQEDSAVYLCASSSRQGSNTEAFFGQGTRLTVV.

This sequence joins TRBV18 and TRBJ1-2; possible D gene TRBD1, 5 bases. Germline V gives CDR1 KGHSH, CDR2 LQKENI. This CDR3 region has 15 residues. The germline V and J ends were trimmed by 3 bases and 1 base, with 12 bases remaining between them. CDR3 in amino acids: CASSPKGAVNYGYTF. As DNA, the CDR3 is TGTGCCAGCTCACCTAAAGGGGCGGTTAACTATGGCTACACCTTC.

The chain combines TRBV19 with TRBJ2-1, with 9 bases matching TRBD2. Germline V gene lookup returns CDR1 LNHDA and CDR2 SQIVND (reference sequence). This CDR3 has 14 residues. V was pared by 6 bases and J by 6 bases, with 6 bases of the junction left unmatched. The CDR3 region has the DNA TGTGCCAGTAGCTTGGGACTAGCCAGCAATGAGCAGTTCTTC. Translated: CASSLGLASNEQFF.

The genes are TRBV12-5 and TRBJ1-2; 8 bases are a match to TRBD1. Per the germline V gene, CDR1 is LGHNT and CDR2 is FRNRAP. The V segment lost 1 base and the J segment 8 bases; nucleotides outside the gene matches: 6. CDR3 size: 14 residues. CDR3 in amino acids: CASGLDPPGGGYTF. CDR3 DNA sequence: TGTGCTAGTGGTTTGGACCCTCCAGGGGGCGGCTACACCTTC.

This CDR3 reads CASSGQWTMENGYTF. The DNA for the CDR3 is TGTGCCAGCAGCGGCCAGTGGACTATGGAAAATGGCTACACCTTC. V is TRBV9 and J is TRBJ1-2; no clear D gene. V shed 3 bases and J shed 6 bases, with 18 bases lying between them. The CDR3 totals 15 residues. Per the germline V gene, CDR1 is SGDLS and CDR2 is YYNGEE.

The chain links TRBV4-1 to TRBJ2-5; 15 bases match TRBD2. CDR3 length: 17 residues. Germline CDR1 reads MGHRA; CDR2 reads YSYEKL. The V and J ends lost 2 bases and 5 bases, in that order; junction bases with no gene match: 6. The CDR3 loop is CASSQPGLAGGPETQYF. The CDR3 DNA is TGCGCCAGCAGCCAACCCGGACTAGCGGGAGGGCCGGAGACCCAGTACTTC.

The chain uses TRBV5-1 and TRBJ2-1; a weak D match, TRBD1 (6 bases). The CDR3 length is 16 residues. Trimming took off 0 bases at V and 4 bases at J, with 14 bases between the two ends. In germline, CDR1 is SGHRS, CDR2 YFSETQ. The CDR3 coding sequence is TGCGCCAGCAGCTTGGCCGGCCAGGGGAGTTACAATGAGCAGTTCTTC. Translating it yields CASSLAGQGSYNEQFF.

The rearrangement uses TRBV4-2 and TRBJ2-1; D is undetermined. The CDR3 length is 13 residues. V was pared by 2 bases and J by 5 bases, with 7 bases between. Germline V gene data show CDR1 as LGHNA and CDR2 as YNFKEQ. CDR3 sequence: CASSQSLDNEQFF. CDR3 nucleotides: TGTGCCAGCAGCCAAAGCTTAGACAATGAGCAGTTCTTC.

The genes are TRBV5-8 and TRBJ1-1, with D possibly TRBD1 on 6 matching bases. Germline V CDR1 and CDR2: SGHTS, YDEGEE. This CDR3 has 15 residues. Trimming pared 0 bases from V and 1 base from J, leaving 10 bases between. This CDR3 reads CASSLAGQRNTEAFF. In nucleotides, the CDR3 is TGTGCCAGCAGCTTGGCCGGACAGAGGAACACTGAAGCTTTCTTT.

The chain carries TRBV29-1 and TRBJ2-7; 9 bases fit TRBD1. The CDR3 covers 12 residues. Germline V CDR1 and CDR2: SQVTM, ANQGSEA. V shed 8 bases, J shed 2 bases, and the junction held 4 bases outside the gene matches. The CDR3 sequence: CSTRQGAYEQYF. As DNA, the CDR3 is TGCAGCACTCGACAGGGGGCCTACGAGCAGTACTTC.

The rearrangement joins TRBV5-5 to TRBJ1-2; D is unresolved. The CDR3 totals 14 residues. The germline V gene has CDR1 SGHKS and CDR2 YYEKEE (reference sequence). Trimming removed 0 bases at V and 5 bases at J, with 11 bases between. The CDR3 loop is CASSLEQAGYGYTF. The CDR3 DNA sequence: TGTGCCAGCAGCTTGGAGCAGGCGGGATATGGCTACACCTTC.

The chain carries TRBV19 and TRBJ1-6, with D unresolved. The CDR3 consists of 14 residues. Between the trimmed V and J ends, which lost 6 bases and 12 bases, there was a span of 18 bases. Per the germline V gene, CDR1 is LNHDA and CDR2 is SQIVND (reference sequence). This CDR3 is CASSKYSGSEPLHF. Here the CDR3 DNA reads TGTGCCAGTAGCAAATACTCCGGGTCAGAACCCCTCCACTTT.

J is TRBJ1-2 and V is TRBV21-1; TRBD1, the table's D call, lacks a check against the DNA. TRBV21-1 is reported as a pseudogene. CDR3 length: 20 residues. CDR3 sequence (DNA): TGTGCCAGCAGCAAAGTTGGGGGTACGGGACAGGGGGCCAAAAACTATGGCTACACCTTC. Translating it yields CASSKVGGTGQGAKNYGYTF.